This T cell receptor beta chain is drawn from a study of monozygotic twins with inflammatory bowel disease. The study's findings and limits: Data gave no support to a single strong signal or clonotype associated with IBD. Among T cells, the various subtypes were not distinguishable.

Looked up from germline, CDR1 is MNHEY and CDR2 is SVGEGT. This CDR3 has 14 amino acids. In the case of this clonotype: The antigen remains undetermined.

UMIs were attached via template switching, each with a 6-nucleotide sample barcode. Two nested PCRs, roughly 17 and 9 cycles, amplified TCRalpha and TCRbeta cDNA. One entry per CDR3 protein, without DNA, is what TCRdb gives after re-calling the 5' RACE reads. Its clone listing holds 350,000 to 550,000 distinct CDR3 sequences. The genes are TRBV6-2 or TRBV6-3 and TRBJ2-7. The sequencing sample was made of blood. The TCR was taken from a human donor with ulcerative colitis or Crohn's disease, or a healthy co-twin of an affected twin (not recorded which). The chain's CDR3 is CASSYSIRPYEQYF.